A selection of T cell receptor beta chains follows, all from one sample in a study of blood T cells in healthy people across ages. TCRdb passed the 5' RACE reads through MiXCR, listing each CDR3 protein once. The sample holds some 1.1 million distinct CDR3 sequences, 35% to 40% seen once. The sample comprised blood. The receptors originated from a man younger than 35 in good health. The CDR3 runs from the conserved cysteine through the conserved F or W. The D gene is left open where the match is weak. Clone size is not always given. Where it is, it says once, few, many or a class for expanded clones.

>TRBJ1-5|TRBV30|NA|NA
CAWSVSTGSNQPQHF
TGTGCCTGGAGTGTTTCTACGGGGAGCAATCAGCCCCAGCATTTT
>TRBJ2-4|TRBV5-6|TRBD1|NA
CASSWGTAEAKNIQYF
TGTGCCAGCAGCTGGGGGACAGCCGAAGCCAAAAACATTCAGTACTTC
>TRBJ1-2|TRBV12-3/TRBV12-4|TRBD1|NA
CASSKPGQGPNYGYTF
TGTGCCAGCAGCAAGCCGGGACAGGGCCCAAACTATGGCTACACCTTC
>TRBJ2-7|TRBV30|NA|NA
CAWSAGASRYNEQYF
TGTGCCTGGAGTGCGGGGGCCTCACGATACAATGAGCAGTACTTC
>TRBJ2-1|TRBV2|NA|few
CASPIDSDTYNEQFF
TGTGCCAGCCCAATTGACAGTGATACCTACAATGAGCAGTTCTTC
>TRBJ1-2|TRBV3-1|NA|few
CASSQGQAGYTF
TGTGCCAGCAGCCAAGGGCAGGCTGGCTACACCTTC
>TRBJ1-4|TRBV12-3/TRBV12-4|NA|NA
CASSLRAFEKLFF
TGTGCCAGCAGTTTAAGGGCCTTTGAAAAACTGTTTTTT
>TRBJ2-1|TRBV12-3/TRBV12-4|TRBD2|few
CASTHGGGGNNEQFF
TGTGCCAGCACTCACGGGGGGGGCGGAAACAATGAGCAGTTCTTC
>TRBJ1-5|TRBV12-3/TRBV12-4|NA|NA
CASSLARAGQPQHF
TGTGCCAGCAGTTTAGCCAGGGCTGGTCAGCCCCAGCATTTT
>TRBJ1-5|TRBV4-3|NA|many
CASSQDIQGGYSNQPQHF
TGCGCCAGCAGCCAAGATATTCAAGGAGGTTATAGCAATCAGCCCCAGCATTTT
>TRBJ1-6|TRBV6-2/TRBV6-3|TRBD1|NA
CASRTGGSPLHF
TGTGCCAGCAGGACAGGGGGATCACCCCTCCACTTT
>TRBJ2-3|TRBV12-3/TRBV12-4|TRBD2|NA
CTSSLLAGLSTDTQYF
TGTACCAGCAGTCTACTAGCGGGGCTTAGCACAGATACGCAGTATTTT
>TRBJ2-2|TRBV7-2|NA|NA
CASSLANQGLRSAGELFF
TGTGCCAGCAGCTTAGCCAACCAGGGGCTCCGTTCGGCCGGGGAGCTGTTTTTT
>TRBJ1-2|TRBV2|TRBD1|NA
CASSSQGEAGYTF
TGTGCCAGCAGTTCCCAGGGGGAGGCCGGCTACACCTTC
>TRBJ1-1|TRBV4-2|NA|NA
CASNGGGGTEAFF
TGTGCCAGCAATGGGGGGGGCGGCACTGAAGCTTTCTTT
>TRBJ2-1|TRBV20-1|NA|few
CSARDGLRANEQFF
TGCAGTGCTAGAGATGGACTAAGAGCAAATGAGCAGTTCTTC
>TRBJ2-4|TRBV7-2|TRBD2|NA
CASSPGTSNIQYF
TGTGCCAGCAGCCCCGGGACTAGCAACATTCAGTACTTC
>TRBJ2-4|TRBV6-5|NA|NA
CASSYSRQYYNEQYF
TGTGCCAGCAGTTACTCTCGGCAGTACTACAATGAGCAGTACTTC
>TRBJ1-2|TRBV4-3|NA|few
CASSQDVSRGNYGYTF
TGCGCCAGCAGCCAAGATGTCAGCCGGGGAAACTATGGCTACACCTTC
>TRBJ1-2|TRBV28|NA|NA
CASSSPWGTYGYTF
TGTGCCAGCAGTTCCCCCTGGGGGACCTATGGCTACACCTTC
>TRBJ2-3|TRBV9|TRBD2|NA
CASSVDPGLAGSTDTQYF
TGTGCCAGCAGCGTAGATCCGGGACTAGCGGGATCCACAGATACGCAGTATTTT
>TRBJ2-3|TRBV28|TRBD2|few
CASSSPQTSGDADTQYF
TGTGCCAGCAGTTCTCCCCAGACTAGCGGGGATGCAGATACGCAGTATTTT
>TRBJ2-1|TRBV29-1|NA|few
CSVDTEQFF
TGCAGCGTTGATACTGAGCAGTTCTTC
>TRBJ1-1|TRBV28|TRBD1|NA
CASSLRQGQNTEAFF
TGTGCCAGCAGTTTGCGACAGGGCCAAAACACTGAAGCTTTCTTT
>TRBJ2-7|TRBV3-1|NA|few
CASSPDENYEQYF
TGTGCCAGCAGCCCAGATGAAAACTACGAGCAGTACTTC
>TRBJ2-3|TRBV7-9|NA|few
CASSPAVTSTDTQYF
TGTGCCAGCAGCCCGGCTGTGACTAGCACAGATACGCAGTATTTT
>TRBJ2-1|TRBV6-2/TRBV6-3|TRBD2|few
CATRELADLGNEQFF
TGTGCCACCAGAGAACTAGCGGATCTGGGGAATGAGCAGTTCTTC
>TRBJ1-4|TRBV20-1|TRBD1|once
CSATGTGRTGGEKLFF
TGCAGTGCTACTGGGACAGGGCGGACTGGAGGTGAAAAACTGTTTTTT
>TRBJ2-5|TRBV6-2/TRBV6-3|TRBD1|NA
CASSYSLLRDSQETQYF
TGTGCCAGCAGTTACTCGTTACTACGGGACAGTCAAGAGACCCAGTACTTC